The source of this T cell receptor (beta chain) is a study of beta chain features in type 1 diabetes. In regard to this clone: Its antigen is not known.

Investigators reverse transcribed all isolated RNA, so they sequenced expressed TCRB transcripts. Generated by immunoSEQ multiplex PCR, the TCRdb table keeps only in-frame clones and is missing some. The sample lists fewer than 550,000 clones, 9.5% to 12% seen once, with 0.04% to 0.05% in the top ten. Unmatched junction bases numbered 6, after V lost 2 bases and J lost 6 bases. Germline V lookup: CDR1 SGHDN, CDR2 FVKESK. This CDR3 is built from 15 residues. General study results and limits: In every one of the four CD4+ subsets, TCRB CDR3s were moderately but significantly shorter in Type 1 diabetes patients.

Sample: naive CD4+ T cells from blood. The chain uses TRBV14 and TRBJ1-2, with 10 bases matching TRBD1. The receptor was derived from a woman younger than 30 in good health. The CDR3 sequence: CASSQWGTGVDGYTF. In DNA, the CDR3 is TGTGCCAGCAGCCAATGGGGGACAGGGGTCGATGGCTACACCTTC.